This TCR beta chain is drawn from a study of human T cells and chemical hapten exposure. Study-wide background: Reading of the patch tests, which applied 0.01% DPC to the upper back, occurred at 6 days. General study points: It was expanded TCRs that formed significantly more large CDR3 similarity clusters than controls did.

Germline-derived CDR1 and CDR2 are SNHLY and FYNNEI. Trimming pared 5 bases from V and 5 bases from J, leaving 19 bases between. The CDR3 totals 15 residues. The time point here: patch test 2, 6 weeks after DPC sensitization. Treatment noted: therapeutic diphenylcyclopropenone sensitization with weekly scalp DPC. Comment on this clonotype: As yet, its antigen is unknown.

TCRdb re-called the RACE reads with MiXCR, one entry per CDR3 protein. The repertoire holds about 110,000 distinct CDR3 sequences, with approximately 8.8% as singletons. This chain uses TRBV2 with TRBJ2-7, with D maybe TRBD1 (6 bases). The sample here was whole blood, taken in connection with sensitization to the hapten diphenylcyclopropenone (DPC). This TCR was recovered from a woman aged 40 to 50 with alopecia areata. Some clones in this sample may be carry-over from other donors' samples. This chain's CDR3 is CASSPSQGRRNEQYF. The CDR3 bases are TGTGCCAGCAGTCCTTCACAGGGAAGAAGGAACGAGCAGTACTTC.